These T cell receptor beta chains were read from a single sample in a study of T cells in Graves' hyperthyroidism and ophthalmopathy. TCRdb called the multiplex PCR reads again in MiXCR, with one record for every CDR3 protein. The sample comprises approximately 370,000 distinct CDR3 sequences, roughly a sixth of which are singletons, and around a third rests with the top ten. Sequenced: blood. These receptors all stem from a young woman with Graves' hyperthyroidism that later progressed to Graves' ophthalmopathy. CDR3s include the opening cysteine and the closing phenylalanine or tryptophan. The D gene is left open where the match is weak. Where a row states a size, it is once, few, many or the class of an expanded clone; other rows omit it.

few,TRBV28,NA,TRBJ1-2,CASSLAAGYGYTF
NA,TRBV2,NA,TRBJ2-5,CASRILKQETQYF
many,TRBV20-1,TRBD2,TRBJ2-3,CSAPRTGRASGRITDTQYF
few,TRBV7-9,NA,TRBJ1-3,CASRVTGEPSGNTIYF
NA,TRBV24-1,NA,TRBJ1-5,CATSDPGSHQPQHF
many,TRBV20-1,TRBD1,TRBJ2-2,CSAKYAGGDIGELFF
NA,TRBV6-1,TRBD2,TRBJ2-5,CASSGESGGSGETQYF
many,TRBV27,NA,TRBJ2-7,CASRRAGKSYEQYF
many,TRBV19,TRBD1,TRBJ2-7,CASRDDTGAYEQYF
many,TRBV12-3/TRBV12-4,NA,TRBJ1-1,CASSFAVNTEAFF
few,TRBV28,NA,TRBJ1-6,CASSFGWRPGNSPLHF
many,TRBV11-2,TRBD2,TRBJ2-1,CASSNQREGANEQFF
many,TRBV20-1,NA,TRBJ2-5,CSARTDQETQYF
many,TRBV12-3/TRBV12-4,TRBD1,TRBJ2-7,CASSSYRKTGSSYEQYF
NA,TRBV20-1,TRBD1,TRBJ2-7,CSATAGTGGYEQYF
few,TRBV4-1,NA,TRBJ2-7,CASSQFPHRFTYEQYF
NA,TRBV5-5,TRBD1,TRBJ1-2,CASSPTGERYGYTF
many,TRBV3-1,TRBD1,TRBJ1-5,CASSLGTGYQPQHF
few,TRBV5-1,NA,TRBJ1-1,CASSEGRQRNTEAFF
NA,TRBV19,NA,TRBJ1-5,CASIGRYLNQPQHF
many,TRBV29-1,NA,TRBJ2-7,CSVRDTRTGEQYF
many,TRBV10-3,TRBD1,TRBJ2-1,CAISQTPDRGTEQFF
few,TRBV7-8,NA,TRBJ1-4,CASSLDLLRATNEKLFF
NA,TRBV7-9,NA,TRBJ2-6,CASSLITESLFSGANVLTF
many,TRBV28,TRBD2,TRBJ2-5,CASSFPSGRAEIQETQYF